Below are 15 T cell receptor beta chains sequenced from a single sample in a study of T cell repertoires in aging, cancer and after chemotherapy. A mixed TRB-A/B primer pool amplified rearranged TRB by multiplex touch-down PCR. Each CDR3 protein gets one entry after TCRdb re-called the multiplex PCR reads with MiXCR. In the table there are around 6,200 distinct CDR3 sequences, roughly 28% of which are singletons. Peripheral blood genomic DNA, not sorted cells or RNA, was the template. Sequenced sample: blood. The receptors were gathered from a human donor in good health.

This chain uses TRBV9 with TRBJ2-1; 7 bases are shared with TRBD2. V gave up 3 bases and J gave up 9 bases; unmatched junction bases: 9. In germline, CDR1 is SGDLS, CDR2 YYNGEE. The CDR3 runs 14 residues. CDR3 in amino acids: CASSATGGGSEQFF. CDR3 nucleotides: TGTGCCAGCAGCGCCACGGGAGGTGGCAGTGAGCAGTTCTTC.

The CDR3 sequence: CASSTSGTYNEQFF. CDR3 in DNA: TGTGCCAGCAGTACTAGCGGGACGTACAATGAGCAGTTCTTC. The chain uses TRBV12-3 or TRBV12-4 and TRBJ2-1; TRBD2 aligns across 10 bases. V lost 5 bases to trimming and J lost 4 bases; unmatched junction nucleotides: 2. The CDR3 contains 14 residues.

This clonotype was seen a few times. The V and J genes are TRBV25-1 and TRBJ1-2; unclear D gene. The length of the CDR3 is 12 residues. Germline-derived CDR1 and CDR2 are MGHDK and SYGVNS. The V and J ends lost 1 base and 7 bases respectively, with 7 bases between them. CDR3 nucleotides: TGTGCCAGCAGTGAATGGGGTATTGGCTACACCTTC. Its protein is CASSEWGIGYTF.

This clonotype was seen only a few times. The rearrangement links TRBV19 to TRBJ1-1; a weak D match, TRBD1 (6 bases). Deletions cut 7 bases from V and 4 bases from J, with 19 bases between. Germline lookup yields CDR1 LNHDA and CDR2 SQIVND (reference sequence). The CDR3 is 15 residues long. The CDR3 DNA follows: TGTGCCAGTACCACTGGGGGGGGCAGGGGCACTGAAGCTTTCTTT. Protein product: CASTTGGGRGTEAFF.

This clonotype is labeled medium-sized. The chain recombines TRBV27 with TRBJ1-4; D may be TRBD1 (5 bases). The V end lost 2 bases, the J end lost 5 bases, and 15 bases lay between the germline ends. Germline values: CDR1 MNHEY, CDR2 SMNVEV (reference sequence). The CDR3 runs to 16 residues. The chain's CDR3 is CASSLISGRKNEKLFF. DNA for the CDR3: TGTGCCAGCAGTTTAATATCGGGACGCAAGAATGAAAAACTGTTTTTT.

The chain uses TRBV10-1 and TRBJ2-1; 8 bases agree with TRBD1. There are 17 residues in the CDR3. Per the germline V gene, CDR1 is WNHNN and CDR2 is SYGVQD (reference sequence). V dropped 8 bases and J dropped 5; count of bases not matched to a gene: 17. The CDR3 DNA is TGCGCCAGCGGCCCCGGGACAGGTTGGGTTTGGCACAATGAGCAGTTCTTC. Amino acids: CASGPGTGWVWHNEQFF.

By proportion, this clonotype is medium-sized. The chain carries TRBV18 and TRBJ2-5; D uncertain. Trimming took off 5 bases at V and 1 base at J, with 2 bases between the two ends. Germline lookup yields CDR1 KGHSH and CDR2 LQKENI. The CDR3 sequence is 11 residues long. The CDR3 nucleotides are TGTGCCAGCTCATTCCAAGAGACCCAGTACTTC. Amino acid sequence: CASSFQETQYF.

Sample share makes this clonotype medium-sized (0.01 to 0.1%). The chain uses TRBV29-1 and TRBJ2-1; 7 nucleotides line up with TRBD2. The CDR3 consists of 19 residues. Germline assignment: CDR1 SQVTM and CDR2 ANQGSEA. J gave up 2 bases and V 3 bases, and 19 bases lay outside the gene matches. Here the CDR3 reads CSVDGSRFTGGVTYNEQFF. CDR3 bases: TGCAGCGTTGATGGGTCCCGATTTACGGGGGGAGTAACCTACAATGAGCAGTTCTTC.

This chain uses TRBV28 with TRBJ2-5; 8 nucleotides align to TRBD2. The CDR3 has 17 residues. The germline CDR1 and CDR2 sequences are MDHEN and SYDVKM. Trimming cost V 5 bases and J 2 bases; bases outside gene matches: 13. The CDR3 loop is CASSLPSGGGEQETQYF. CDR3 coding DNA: TGTGCCAGCAGTCTCCCATCGGGGGGGGGCGAACAAGAGACCCAGTACTTC.

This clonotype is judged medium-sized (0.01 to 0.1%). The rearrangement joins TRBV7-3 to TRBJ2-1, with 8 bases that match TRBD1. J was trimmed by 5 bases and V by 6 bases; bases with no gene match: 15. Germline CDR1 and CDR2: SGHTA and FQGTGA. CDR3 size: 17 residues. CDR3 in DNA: TGTGCCAGCAGTTTAGAAGGACAGGGACCATCCAACAATGAGCAGTTCTTC. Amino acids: CASSLEGQGPSNNEQFF.

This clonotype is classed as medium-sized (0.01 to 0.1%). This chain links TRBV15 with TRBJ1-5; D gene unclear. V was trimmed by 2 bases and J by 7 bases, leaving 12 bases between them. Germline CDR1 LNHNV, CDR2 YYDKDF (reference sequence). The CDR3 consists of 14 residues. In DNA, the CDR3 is TGTGCCACCAGCAGAAACAAACAAGGCCAGCCCCAGCATTTT. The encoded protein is CATSRNKQGQPQHF.

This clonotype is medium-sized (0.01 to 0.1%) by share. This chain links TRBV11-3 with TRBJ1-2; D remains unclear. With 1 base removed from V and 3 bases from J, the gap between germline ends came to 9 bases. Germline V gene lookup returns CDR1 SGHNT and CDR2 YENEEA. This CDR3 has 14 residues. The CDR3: CASSLGASYYGYTF. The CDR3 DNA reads TGTGCCAGCAGCTTAGGGGCCAGCTACTATGGCTACACCTTC. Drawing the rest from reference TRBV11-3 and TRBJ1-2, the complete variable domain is EAGVVQSPRYKIIEKKQPVAFWCNPISGHNTLYWYLQNLGQGPELLIRYENEEAVDDSQLPKDRFSAERLKGVDSTLKIQPAELGDSAVYLCASSLGASYYGYTFGSGTRLTVV.

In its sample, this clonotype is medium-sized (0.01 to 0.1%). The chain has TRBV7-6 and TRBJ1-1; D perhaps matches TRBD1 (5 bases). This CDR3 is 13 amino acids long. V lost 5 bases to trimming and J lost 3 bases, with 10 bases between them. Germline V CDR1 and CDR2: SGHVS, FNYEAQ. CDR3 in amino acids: CASSHLGDTEAFF. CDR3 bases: TGTGCCAGCAGCCACTTAGGGGACACTGAAGCTTTCTTT.

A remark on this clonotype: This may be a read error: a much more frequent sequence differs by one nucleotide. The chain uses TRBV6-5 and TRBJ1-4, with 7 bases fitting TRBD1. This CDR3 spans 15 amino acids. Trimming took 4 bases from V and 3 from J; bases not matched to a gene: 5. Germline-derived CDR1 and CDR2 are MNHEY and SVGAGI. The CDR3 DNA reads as TGTGCCAGCAGTTTCGACAGGGCGTCTAATGAAAAACTGTTTTTT. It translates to CASSFDRASNEKLFF.

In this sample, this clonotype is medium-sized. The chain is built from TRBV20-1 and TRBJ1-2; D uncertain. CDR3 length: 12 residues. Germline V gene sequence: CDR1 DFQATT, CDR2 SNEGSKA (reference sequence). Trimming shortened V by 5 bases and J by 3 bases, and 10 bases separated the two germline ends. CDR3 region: CSAFHPDYGYTF. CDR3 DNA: TGCAGTGCTTTTCATCCCGACTATGGCTACACCTTC.